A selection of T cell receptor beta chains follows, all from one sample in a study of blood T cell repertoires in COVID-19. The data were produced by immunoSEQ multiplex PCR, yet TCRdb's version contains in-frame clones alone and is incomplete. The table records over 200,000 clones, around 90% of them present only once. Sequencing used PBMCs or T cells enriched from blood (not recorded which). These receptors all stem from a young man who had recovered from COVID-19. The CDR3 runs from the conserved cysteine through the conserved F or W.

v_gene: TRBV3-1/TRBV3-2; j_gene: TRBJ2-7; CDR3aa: CASSPTGLAPYEQYF
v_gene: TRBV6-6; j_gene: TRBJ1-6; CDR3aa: CASTPDSLVWNSPLHF
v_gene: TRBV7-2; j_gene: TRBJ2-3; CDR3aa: CASSRPELQGAHSADTQYF
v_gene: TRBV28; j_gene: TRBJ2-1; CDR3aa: CASSLSTSGSSEQFF
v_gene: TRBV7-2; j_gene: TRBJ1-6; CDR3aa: CASQLAPYNSPLHF
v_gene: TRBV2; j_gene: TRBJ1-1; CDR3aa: CASSVRQGASEAFF
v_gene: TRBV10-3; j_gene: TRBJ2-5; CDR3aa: CAISDRAGEQETQYF
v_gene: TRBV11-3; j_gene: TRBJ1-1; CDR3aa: CASSPRANTEAFF
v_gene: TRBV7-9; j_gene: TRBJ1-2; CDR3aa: CASSFPGAPLYGYTF
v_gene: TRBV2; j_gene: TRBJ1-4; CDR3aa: CASTAGTGVEKLFF
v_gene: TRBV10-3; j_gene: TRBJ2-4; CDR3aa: CAISERLAGDLAKNIQYF